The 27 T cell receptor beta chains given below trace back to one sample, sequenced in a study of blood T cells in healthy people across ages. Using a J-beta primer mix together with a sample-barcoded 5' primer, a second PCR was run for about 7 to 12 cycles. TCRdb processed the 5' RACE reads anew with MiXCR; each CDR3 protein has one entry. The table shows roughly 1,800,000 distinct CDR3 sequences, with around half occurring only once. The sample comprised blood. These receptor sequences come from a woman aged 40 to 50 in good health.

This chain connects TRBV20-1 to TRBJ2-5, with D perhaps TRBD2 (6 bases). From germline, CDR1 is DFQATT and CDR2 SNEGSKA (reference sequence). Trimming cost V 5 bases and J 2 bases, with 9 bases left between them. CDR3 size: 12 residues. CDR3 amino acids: CSAEGRQETQYF. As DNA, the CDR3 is TGCAGTGCTGAGGGGAGGCAAGAGACCCAGTACTTC.

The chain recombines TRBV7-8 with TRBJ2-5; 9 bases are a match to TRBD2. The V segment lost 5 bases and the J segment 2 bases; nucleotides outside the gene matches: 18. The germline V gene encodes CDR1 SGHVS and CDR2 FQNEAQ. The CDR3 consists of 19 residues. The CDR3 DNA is TGTGCCAGCAGCCCGCTAATTGGGGCGGGGGGGCCTAATCAAGAGACCCAGTACTTC. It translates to CASSPLIGAGGPNQETQYF. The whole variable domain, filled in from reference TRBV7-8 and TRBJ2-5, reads GAGVSQSPRYKVAKRGQDVALRCDPISGHVSLFWYQQALGQGPEFLTYFQNEAQLDKSGLPSDRFFAERPEGSVSTLKIQRTQQEDSAVYLCASSPLIGAGGPNQETQYFGPGTRLLVL.

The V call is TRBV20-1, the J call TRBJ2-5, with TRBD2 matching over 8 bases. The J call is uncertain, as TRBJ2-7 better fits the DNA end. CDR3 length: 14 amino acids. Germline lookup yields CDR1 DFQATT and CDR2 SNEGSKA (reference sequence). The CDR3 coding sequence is TGCAGTGCCTCAATCGGGGGGGCCACCTACGAGCAGTACTTC. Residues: CSASIGGATYEQYF.

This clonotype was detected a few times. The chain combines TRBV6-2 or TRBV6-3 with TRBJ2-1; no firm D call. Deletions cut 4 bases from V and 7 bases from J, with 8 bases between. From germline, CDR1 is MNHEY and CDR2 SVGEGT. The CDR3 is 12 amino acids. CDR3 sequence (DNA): TGTGCCAGCAGTTTATTCTTGAATGAGCAGTTCTTC. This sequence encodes CASSLFLNEQFF.

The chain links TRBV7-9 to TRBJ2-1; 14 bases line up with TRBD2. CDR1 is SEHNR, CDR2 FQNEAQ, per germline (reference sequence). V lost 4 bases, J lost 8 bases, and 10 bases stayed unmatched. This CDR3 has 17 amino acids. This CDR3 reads CASSSRGTSGGSDEQFF. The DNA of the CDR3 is TGTGCCAGCAGCTCGAGGGGGACTAGCGGGGGCAGCGATGAGCAGTTCTTC.

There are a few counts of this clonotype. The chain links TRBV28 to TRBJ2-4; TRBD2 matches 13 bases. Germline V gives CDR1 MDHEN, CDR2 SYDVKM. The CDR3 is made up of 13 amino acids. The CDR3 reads CVTIPGLAGEQYF. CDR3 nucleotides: TGTGTCACTATCCCAGGACTAGCGGGGGAGCAGTACTTC.

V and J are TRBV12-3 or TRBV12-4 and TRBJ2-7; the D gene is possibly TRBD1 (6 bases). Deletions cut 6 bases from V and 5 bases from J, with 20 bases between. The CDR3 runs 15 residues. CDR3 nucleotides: TGTGCCAGCAGAAGAGCGCAGGGGCTCTTCCACGAGCAGTACTTC. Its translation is CASRRAQGLFHEQYF.

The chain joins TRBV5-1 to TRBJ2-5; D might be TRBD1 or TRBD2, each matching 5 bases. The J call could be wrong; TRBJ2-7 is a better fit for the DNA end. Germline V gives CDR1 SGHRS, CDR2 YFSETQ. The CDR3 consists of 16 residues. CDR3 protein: CASSLAYRDLHYEQYF. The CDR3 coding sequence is TGCGCCAGCAGCTTGGCTTACCGGGACCTCCATTACGAGCAGTACTTC.

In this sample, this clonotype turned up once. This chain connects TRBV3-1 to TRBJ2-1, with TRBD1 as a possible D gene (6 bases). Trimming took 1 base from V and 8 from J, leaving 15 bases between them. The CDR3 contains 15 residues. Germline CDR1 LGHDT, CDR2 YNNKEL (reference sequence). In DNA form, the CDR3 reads TGTGCCAGCAGCCAAGCCAGGGGAAGGGTCCATGAGCAGTTCTTC. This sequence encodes CASSQARGRVHEQFF.

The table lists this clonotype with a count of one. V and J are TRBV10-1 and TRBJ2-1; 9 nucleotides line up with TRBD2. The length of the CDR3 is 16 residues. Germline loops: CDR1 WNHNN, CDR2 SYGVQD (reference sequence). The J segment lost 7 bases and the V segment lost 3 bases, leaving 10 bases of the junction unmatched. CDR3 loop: CASSEVRGGVKNEQFF. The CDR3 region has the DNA TGCGCCAGCAGTGAAGTGCGGGGGGGCGTTAAAAATGAGCAGTTCTTC.

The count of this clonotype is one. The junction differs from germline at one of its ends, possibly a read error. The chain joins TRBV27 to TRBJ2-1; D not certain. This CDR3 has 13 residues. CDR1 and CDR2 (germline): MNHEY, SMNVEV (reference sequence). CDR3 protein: CANSSQNYNEQFF. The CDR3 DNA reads TGTGCCAACAGTTCACAGAACTACAATGAGCAGTTCTTC.

CDR3 coding DNA: TGTGCCATCACGGCGGGGGATTGGGATGAGCAGTACTTC. Amino acid sequence: CAITAGDWDEQYF. V and J are TRBV10-3 and TRBJ2-5; 7 bases line up with TRBD2. CDR1 is ENHRY and CDR2 is SYGVKD in the germline V gene. V dropped 7 bases and J dropped 11; count of bases not matched to a gene: 13. CDR3 length: 13 amino acids.

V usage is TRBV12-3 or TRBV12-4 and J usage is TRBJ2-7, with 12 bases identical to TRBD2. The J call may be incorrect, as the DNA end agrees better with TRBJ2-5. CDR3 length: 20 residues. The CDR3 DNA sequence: TGTGCCAGCAGTTTAGCGGGTATCGCTAGCGGGGGGGCCTTTCTACAGACCCAGTACTTC. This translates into CASSLAGIASGGAFLQTQYF.

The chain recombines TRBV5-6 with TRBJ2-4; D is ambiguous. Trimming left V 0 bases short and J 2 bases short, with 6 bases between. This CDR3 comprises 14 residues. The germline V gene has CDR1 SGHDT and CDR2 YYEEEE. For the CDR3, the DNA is TGTGCCAGCAGCTTGGTTGGAACCAAAAACATTCAGTACTTC. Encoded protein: CASSLVGTKNIQYF.

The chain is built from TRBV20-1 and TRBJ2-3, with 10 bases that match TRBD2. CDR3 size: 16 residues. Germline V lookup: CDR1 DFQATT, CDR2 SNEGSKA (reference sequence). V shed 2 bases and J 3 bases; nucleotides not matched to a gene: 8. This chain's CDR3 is CSARYSSSGGTDTQYF. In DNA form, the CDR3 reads TGCAGTGCTAGATACTCGAGTAGCGGGGGGACAGATACGCAGTATTTT.

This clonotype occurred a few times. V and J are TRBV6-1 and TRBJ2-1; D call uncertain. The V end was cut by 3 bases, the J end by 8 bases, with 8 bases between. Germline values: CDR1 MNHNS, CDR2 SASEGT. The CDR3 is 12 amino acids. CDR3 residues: CASSERNDEQFF. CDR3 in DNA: TGTGCCAGCAGTGAGAGGAACGATGAGCAGTTCTTC.

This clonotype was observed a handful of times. For the CDR3, the DNA is TGCGCCAGCAGCCGCCTAGGTTCCACAGATACGCAGTATTTT. Protein sequence: CASSRLGSTDTQYF. The chain employs TRBV4-3 and TRBJ2-3, with D unclear. V lost 4 bases and J 2 bases, leaving 10 bases between the germline ends. The CDR3 is made up of 14 amino acids. Per germline, CDR1 LGHNA and CDR2 YSLEER.

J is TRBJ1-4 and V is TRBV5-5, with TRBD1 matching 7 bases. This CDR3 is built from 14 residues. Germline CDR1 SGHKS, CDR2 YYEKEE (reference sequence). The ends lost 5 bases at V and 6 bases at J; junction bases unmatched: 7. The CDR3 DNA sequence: TGTGCCAGCAGGAACCGGGACAGCTATGAAAAACTGTTTTTT. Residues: CASRNRDSYEKLFF.

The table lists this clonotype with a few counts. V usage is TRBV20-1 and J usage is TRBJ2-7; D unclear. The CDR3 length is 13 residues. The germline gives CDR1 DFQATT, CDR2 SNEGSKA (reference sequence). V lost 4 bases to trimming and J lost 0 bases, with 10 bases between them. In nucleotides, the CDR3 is TGCAGTGCTAAGCCGGGCCACTCCTACGAGCAGTACTTC. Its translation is CSAKPGHSYEQYF.

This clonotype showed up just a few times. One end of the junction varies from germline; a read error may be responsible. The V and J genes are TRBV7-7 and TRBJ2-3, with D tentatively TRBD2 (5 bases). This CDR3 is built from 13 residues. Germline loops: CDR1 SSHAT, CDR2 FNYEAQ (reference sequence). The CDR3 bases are TGTGCTAGCAGCTTCGGACTTCCAGATACGCAGTATTTT. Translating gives CASSFGLPDTQYF.

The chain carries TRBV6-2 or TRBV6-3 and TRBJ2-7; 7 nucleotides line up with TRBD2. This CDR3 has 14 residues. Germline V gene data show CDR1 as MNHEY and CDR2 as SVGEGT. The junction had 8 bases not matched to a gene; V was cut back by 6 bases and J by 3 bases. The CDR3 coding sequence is TGTGCCAGCAGCATGCTGGCTAGCGGCTACGAGCAGTACTTC. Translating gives CASSMLASGYEQYF.

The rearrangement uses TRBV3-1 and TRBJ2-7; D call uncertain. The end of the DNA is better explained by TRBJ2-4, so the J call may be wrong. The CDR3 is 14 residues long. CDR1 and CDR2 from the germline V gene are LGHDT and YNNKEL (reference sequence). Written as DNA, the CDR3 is TGTGCCAGCAGCCAGTTTGACCCTGGGAACATTCAGTACTTC. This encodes CASSQFDPGNIQYF.

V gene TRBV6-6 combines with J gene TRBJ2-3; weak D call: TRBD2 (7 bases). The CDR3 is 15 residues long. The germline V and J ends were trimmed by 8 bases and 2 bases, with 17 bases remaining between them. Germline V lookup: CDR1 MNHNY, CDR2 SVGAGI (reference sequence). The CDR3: CASPPPGGSTDTQYF. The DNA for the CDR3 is TGTGCCAGCCCCCCTCCGGGGGGCTCCACAGATACGCAGTATTTT.

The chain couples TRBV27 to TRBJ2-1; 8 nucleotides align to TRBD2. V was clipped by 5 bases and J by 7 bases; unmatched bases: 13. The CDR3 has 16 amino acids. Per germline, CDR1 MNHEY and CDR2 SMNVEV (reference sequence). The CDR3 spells CASSPPTAGGGNEQFF. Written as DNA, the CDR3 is TGTGCCAGCAGTCCCCCGACCGCGGGGGGCGGGAATGAGCAGTTCTTC.

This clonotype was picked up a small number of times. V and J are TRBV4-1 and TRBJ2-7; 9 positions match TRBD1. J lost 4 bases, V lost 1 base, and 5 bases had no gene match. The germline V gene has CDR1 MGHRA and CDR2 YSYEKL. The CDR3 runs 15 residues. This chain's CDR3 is CASSQVFGTGYEQYF. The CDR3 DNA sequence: TGCGCCAGCAGCCAAGTCTTCGGGACAGGGTACGAGCAGTACTTC.

The CDR3 coding sequence is TGCAGTGCTAGATTTCTGGACAGCCGCTCCTACAATGAGCAGTTCTTC. This translates into CSARFLDSRSYNEQFF. The rearrangement links TRBV20-1 to TRBJ2-1; D is perhaps TRBD1 (6 bases). Germline V gene lookup returns CDR1 DFQATT and CDR2 SNEGSKA (reference sequence). Trimming removed 2 bases at V and 0 bases at J, with 14 bases between. CDR3 size: 16 residues.

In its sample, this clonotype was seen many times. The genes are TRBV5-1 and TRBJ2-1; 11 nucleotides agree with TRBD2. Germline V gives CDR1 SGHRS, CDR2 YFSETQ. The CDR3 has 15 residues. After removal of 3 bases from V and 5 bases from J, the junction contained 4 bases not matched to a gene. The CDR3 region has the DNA TGCGCCAGCAGCTCAGGGACTAGCGGTCACAATGAGCAGTTCTTC. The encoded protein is CASSSGTSGHNEQFF.